This T cell receptor (beta chain) came from a study of cytomegalovirus exposure and HLA in healthy donors. About the study: As an earlier analysis found, about 190 million T cells yielded approximately 110 million unique TCR beta sequences. Overall study results and limits: Three chains tied to CMV proved CMV antigen-specific in vitro. As a later analysis revealed, the rate of TCR association differed by HLA locus, with DRB1 most and HLA-C fewest. The dataset shows that most TCR sequences were rare, while some public TCRs occurred in many donors.

Both 60 Vbeta primers and 13 Jbeta primers went into the PCR. Assay used: immunoSEQ multiplex PCR; TCRdb lists only in-frame clones, some missing. The table has 150,000 to 200,000 clones, over 60% seen once. The J segment lost 5 bases and the V segment lost 6 bases, leaving 7 bases of the junction unmatched. Per the germline V gene, CDR1 is ENHRY and CDR2 is SYGVKD. CDR3 size: 14 residues. As to this clone: Its antigen remains unidentified.

Sequencing was performed on PBMCs. The sequence was collected from a woman in her thirties or forties in good health and CMV-seronegative. The chain recombines TRBV10-3 with TRBJ1-1; 9 positions match TRBD1. CDR3 coding DNA: TGTGCCATCAGAGAGGACAGGGGCCGTACTGAAGCTTTCTTT. Amino acid sequence: CAIREDRGRTEAFF.